This TCR beta chain was obtained from a study of shared clonotypes between healthy human individuals. The germline CDR1 and CDR2 sequences are SGHKS and YYEKEE (reference sequence). The CDR3 runs to 14 residues. V was cut by 2 bases and J by 2 bases, with 11 bases left in between. Clones were sequenced by immunoSEQ multiplex PCR, and TCRdb holds only the in-frame ones, with some missing. The sample consists of approximately 980,000 clones, more than 75% of them appearing once. CD4+ cells underwent separation, giving CD45RA+ naive and CD45RA-negative memory subsets. This clone occurred many times. The sequencing input was memory CD4+ T cells sorted from blood. The subset here: CD45RA-negative fraction. The sequence was obtained from a man younger than 35 in good health. J is TRBJ2-7 and V is TRBV5-5; D possibly corresponds to TRBD2 (5 bases). The CDR3 loop is CASSLAGGPYEQYF. CDR3 coding DNA: TGTGCCAGCAGCTTAGCAGGAGGCCCCTACGAGCAGTACTTC. The complete variable domain, with remaining parts taken from reference TRBV5-5 and TRBJ2-7, reads DAGVTQSPTHLIKTRGQQVTLRCSPISGHKSVSWYQQVLGQGPQFIFQYYEKEERGRGNFPDRFSARQFPNYSSELNVNALLLGDSALYLCASSLAGGPYEQYFGPGTRLTVT.